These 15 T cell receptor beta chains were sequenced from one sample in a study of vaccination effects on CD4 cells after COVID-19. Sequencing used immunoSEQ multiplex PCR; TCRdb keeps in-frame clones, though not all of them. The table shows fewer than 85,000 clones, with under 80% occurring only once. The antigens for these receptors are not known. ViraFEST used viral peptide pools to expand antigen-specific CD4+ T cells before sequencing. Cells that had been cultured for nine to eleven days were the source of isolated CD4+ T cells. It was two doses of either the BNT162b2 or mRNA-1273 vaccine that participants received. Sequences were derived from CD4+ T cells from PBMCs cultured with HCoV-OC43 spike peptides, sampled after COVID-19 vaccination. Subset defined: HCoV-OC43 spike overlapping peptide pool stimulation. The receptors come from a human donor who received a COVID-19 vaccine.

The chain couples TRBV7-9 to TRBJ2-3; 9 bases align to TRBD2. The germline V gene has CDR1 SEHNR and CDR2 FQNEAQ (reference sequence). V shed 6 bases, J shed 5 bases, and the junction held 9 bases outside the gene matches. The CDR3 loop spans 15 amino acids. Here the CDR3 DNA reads TGTGCCAGCAGGGAGCCGGGACTAGCAGGAGATACGCAGTATTTT. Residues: CASREPGLAGDTQYF.

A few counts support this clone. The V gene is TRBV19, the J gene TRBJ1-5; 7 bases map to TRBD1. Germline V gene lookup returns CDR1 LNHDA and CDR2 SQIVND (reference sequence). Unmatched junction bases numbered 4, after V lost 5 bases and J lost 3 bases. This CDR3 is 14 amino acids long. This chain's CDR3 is CASSLDRVNQPQHF. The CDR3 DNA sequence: TGTGCCAGTAGTCTTGACAGGGTCAATCAGCCCCAGCATTTT. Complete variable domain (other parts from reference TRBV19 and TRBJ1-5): DGGITQSPKYLFRKEGQNVTLSCEQNLNHDAMYWYRQDPGQGLRLIYYSQIVNDFQKGDIAEGYSVSREKKESFPLTVTSAQKNPTAFYLCASSLDRVNQPQHFGDGTRLSIL.

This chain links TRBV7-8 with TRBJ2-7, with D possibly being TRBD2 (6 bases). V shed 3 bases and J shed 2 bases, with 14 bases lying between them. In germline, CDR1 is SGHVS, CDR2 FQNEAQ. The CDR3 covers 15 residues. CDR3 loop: CASSLTGTQTYEQYV. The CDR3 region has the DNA TGTGCCAGCAGCTTGACCGGGACTCAGACCTACGAGCAGTACGTC.

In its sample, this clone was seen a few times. In DNA, the CDR3 is TGTGCCAGCAGCCGGGACAGCAACTATGGCTACACCTTC. This sequence encodes CASSRDSNYGYTF. The chain recombines TRBV7-2 with TRBJ1-2; the match to TRBD1 covers 7 bases. Germline V gene data show CDR1 as SGHTA and CDR2 as FQGNSA. The CDR3 contains 13 residues. Unmatched junction bases numbered 2, after V lost 5 bases and J lost 2 bases.

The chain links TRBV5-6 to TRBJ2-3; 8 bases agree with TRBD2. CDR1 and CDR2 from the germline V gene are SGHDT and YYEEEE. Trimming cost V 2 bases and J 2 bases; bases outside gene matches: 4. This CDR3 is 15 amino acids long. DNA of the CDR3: TGTGCCAGCAGCTTAAGGCGGGGGGCCACAGATACGCAGTATTTT. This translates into CASSLRRGATDTQYF.

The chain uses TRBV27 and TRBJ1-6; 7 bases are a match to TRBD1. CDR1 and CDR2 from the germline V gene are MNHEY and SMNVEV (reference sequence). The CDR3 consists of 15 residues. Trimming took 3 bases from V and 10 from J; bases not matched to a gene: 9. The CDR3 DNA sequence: TGTGCCAGCAGTTTTTATCACAGGGGAAGATCACCCCTCCACTTT. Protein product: CASSFYHRGRSPLHF.

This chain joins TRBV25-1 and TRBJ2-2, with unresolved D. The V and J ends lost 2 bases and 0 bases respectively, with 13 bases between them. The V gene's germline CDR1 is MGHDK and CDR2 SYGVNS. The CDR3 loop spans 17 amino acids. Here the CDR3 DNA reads TGTGCCAGCAGTGAACCGGGCACGCTCGCGAACACCGGGGAGCTGTTTTTT. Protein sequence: CASSEPGTLANTGELFF.

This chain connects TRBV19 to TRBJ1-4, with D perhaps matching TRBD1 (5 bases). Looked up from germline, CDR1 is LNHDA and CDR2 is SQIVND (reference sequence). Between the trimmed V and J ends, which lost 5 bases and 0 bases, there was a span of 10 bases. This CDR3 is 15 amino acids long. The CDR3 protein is CASSEYRPTNEKLFF. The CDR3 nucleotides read TGTGCCAGTAGTGAATACAGGCCAACTAATGAAAAACTGTTTTTT.

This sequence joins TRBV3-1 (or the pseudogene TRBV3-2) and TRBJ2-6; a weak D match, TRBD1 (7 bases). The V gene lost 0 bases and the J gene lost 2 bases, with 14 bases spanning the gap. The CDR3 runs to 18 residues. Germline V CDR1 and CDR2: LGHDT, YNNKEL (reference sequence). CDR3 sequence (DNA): TGTGCCAGCAGCCAAGATCAGGGGGGTTCCGCTGGGGCCAACGTCCTGACTTTC. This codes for CASSQDQGGSAGANVLTF.

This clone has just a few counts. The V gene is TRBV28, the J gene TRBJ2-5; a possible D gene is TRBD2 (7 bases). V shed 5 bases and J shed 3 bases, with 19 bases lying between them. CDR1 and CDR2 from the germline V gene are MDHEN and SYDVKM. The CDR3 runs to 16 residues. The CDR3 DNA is TGTGCCAGCAGTCTTTACCGGGGGGCCGCAAAAGAGACCCAGTACTTC. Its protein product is CASSLYRGAAKETQYF.

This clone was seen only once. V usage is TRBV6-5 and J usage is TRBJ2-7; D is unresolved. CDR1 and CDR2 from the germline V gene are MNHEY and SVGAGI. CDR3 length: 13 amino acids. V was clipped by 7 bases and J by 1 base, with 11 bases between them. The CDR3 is CASKWSGSYEQYV. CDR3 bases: TGTGCCAGCAAGTGGTCAGGATCCTACGAGCAGTACGTC.

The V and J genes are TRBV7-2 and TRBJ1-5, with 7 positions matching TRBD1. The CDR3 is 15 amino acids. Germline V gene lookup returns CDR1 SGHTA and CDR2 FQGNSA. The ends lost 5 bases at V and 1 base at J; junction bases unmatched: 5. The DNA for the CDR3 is TGTGCCAGCAGCGCGACAGGGAGGAGCAATCAGCCCCAGCATTTT. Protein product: CASSATGRSNQPQHF.

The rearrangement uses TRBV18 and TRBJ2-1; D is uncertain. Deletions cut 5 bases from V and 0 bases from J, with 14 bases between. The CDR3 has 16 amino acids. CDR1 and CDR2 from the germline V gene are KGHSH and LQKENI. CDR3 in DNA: TGTGCCAGCTCAGAAAGGCTATTGAGCTCCTACAATGAGCAGTTCTTC. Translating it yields CASSERLLSSYNEQFF.

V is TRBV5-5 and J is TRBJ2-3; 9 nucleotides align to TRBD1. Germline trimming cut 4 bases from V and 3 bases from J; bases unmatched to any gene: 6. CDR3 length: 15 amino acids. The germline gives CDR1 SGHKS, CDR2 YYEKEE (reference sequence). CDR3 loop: CASSLGQGMTDTQYF. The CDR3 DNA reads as TGTGCCAGCAGCCTAGGACAGGGGATGACAGATACGCAGTATTTT.

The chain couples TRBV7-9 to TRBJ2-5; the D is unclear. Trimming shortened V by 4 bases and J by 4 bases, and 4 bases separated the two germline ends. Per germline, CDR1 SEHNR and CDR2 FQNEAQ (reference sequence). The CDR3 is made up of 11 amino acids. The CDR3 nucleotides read TGTGCCAGCAGCTGGTCAGAGACCCAGTACTTC. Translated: CASSWSETQYF.